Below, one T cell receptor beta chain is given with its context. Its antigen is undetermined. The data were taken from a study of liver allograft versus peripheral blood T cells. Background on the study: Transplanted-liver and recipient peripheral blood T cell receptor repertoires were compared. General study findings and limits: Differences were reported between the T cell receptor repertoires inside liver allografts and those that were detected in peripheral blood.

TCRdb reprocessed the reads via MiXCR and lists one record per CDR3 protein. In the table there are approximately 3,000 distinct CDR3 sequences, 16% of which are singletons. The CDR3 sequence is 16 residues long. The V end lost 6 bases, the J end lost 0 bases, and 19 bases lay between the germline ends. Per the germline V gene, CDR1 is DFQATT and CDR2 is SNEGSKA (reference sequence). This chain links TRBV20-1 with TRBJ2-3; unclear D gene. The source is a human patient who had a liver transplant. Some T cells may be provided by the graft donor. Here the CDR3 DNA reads TGCAGTGCCCCTCCGCTGGCGGAAGCTAGCACAGATACGCAGTATTTT. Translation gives CSAPPLAEASTDTQYF.